These T cell receptor beta chains were read from a single sample in a study of OX40 agonist ivuxolimab in advanced cancers. Using immunoSEQ multiplex PCR, the repertoire was profiled, and TCRdb retains in-frame clones only, with some absent. The sample shows some 59,000 clones, about nine tenths of them seen only once. Material: CD4+ or CD8+ T cells sorted from blood, obtained in a trial of the OX40 agonist ivuxolimab. All receptors come from an adult with an advanced solid tumor such as melanoma, head and neck, liver or kidney cancer. Each CDR3 is given with its conserved first and last residue. D genes are given only for firm matches. Not all rows give a size; the values are once, few, many and, for expanded clones, a class.

D	size	V	J	DNA	CDR3
.	.	TRBV7-2	TRBJ1-6	TGTGCCAGCAGCTTAGTAGGACTCTCGAATTCACCCCTCCACTTT	CASSLVGLSNSPLHF
.	.	TRBV9	TRBJ2-3	TGTGCCAGCAGCGTAGCATACAGCACAGATACGCAGTATTTT	CASSVAYSTDTQYF
.	once	TRBV5-4	TRBJ2-7	TGTGCCAGCAGCTTGGTACTTGGTCAGAACTCCTACGAGCAGTACTTC	CASSLVLGQNSYEQYF
TRBD2	.	TRBV28	TRBJ2-7	TGTGCCAGCAGCTCCAGCGGGGGACCCCACGAGCAGTACTTC	CASSSSGGPHEQYF
.	.	TRBV2	TRBJ2-1	TGTGCCAGCAGTGACCGGAGGGCAGTGAATGAGCAGTTCTTC	CASSDRRAVNEQFF
.	.	TRBV6-5	TRBJ1-3	TGTGCCAGCAGTTACTCGATGGAACCTGGAAACACCATATATTTT	CASSYSMEPGNTIYF
TRBD1	.	TRBV11-2	TRBJ1-1	TGTGCCAGCAGCTCCCGACAGGGTGGGAACACTGAAGCTTTCTTT	CASSSRQGGNTEAFF
TRBD2	.	TRBV10-1	TRBJ2-1	TGCGCCAGCAACCCGGGACTAGCGGTCAATGAGCAGTTCTTC	CASNPGLAVNEQFF
TRBD1	.	TRBV7-8	TRBJ2-7	TGTGCCAGCAGCTCCGGCGGACAGGGTTCCTACGAGCAGTACTTC	CASSSGGQGSYEQYF
TRBD1	.	TRBV14	TRBJ2-3	TGTGCCAGCAGCCAAACAGGGGGCGGGCCAGATACGCAGTATTTT	CASSQTGGGPDTQYF
TRBD1	.	TRBV28	TRBJ2-5	TGTGCCATCGAGGCCGGGACAGGGGTTAAAGAGACCCAGTACTTC	CAIEAGTGVKETQYF
.	.	TRBV6-1	TRBJ2-7	TGTGCCAGCAGACTCCGGGACGGAGCCTACGAGCAGTACTTC	CASRLRDGAYEQYF
.	.	TRBV30	TRBJ1-2	TGTGCCTGGAGTGTAGAGAGGCGGTATGGCTACACCTTC	CAWSVERRYGYTF
.	.	TRBV18	TRBJ2-7	TGTGCCAGCTCACCAGGACTATCCTTGGGGGAGCAGTACTTC	CASSPGLSLGEQYF
.	.	TRBV2	TRBJ2-5	TGTGCCACCGGACGGGAACAAGAGACCCAGTACTTC	CATGREQETQYF
.	.	TRBV11-3	TRBJ2-7	TGTGCCAGCAGCTTAGGCTCCGACTTTATCTACGAGCAGTACTTC	CASSLGSDFIYEQYF
.	.	TRBV7-8	TRBJ2-4	TGTGCCAGCAGCCAGTTACCGACAGGAGAGACCAAGGACATTCAGTACTTC	CASSQLPTGETKDIQYF
TRBD2	.	TRBV30	TRBJ2-7	TGTGCCTGGAGTACTGGGACTAGCGGGACCTACGAGCAGTACTTC	CAWSTGTSGTYEQYF
.	.	TRBV7-6	TRBJ2-7	TGTGCCAGCAGCTTATCAGGGGACGAGCAGTACTTC	CASSLSGDEQYF
.	.	TRBV27	TRBJ1-1	TGTGCCAGCAGAAGGGGCAGGGTCGCTGAAGCTTTCTTT	CASRRGRVAEAFF
.	.	TRBV29-1	TRBJ2-7	TGCAGCGTGACAGGAACCTACGAGCAGTACTTC	CSVTGTYEQYF
TRBD1	.	TRBV28	TRBJ1-1	TGTGCCAGCATTACGGACAGGGGTTACACTGAAGCTTTCTTT	CASITDRGYTEAFF
.	.	TRBV2	TRBJ2-1	TGTGCCAGCCTGGCGACAGACACAGGAGTGGGCAATGAGCAGTTCTTC	CASLATDTGVGNEQFF